This T cell receptor beta chain came from a study of Ad26.COV2.S vaccination and SARS-CoV-2 variants. This table comes from immunoSEQ multiplex PCR, and its TCRdb copy is limited to in-frame clones, with some not included. The sample has roughly 320,000 clones; about 82% are singletons. Stated treatment: some 20 received Ad26.COV2.S at low or high dose, single or two shots; 5 received placebo; per-sample allocation not given. At day 63 after the first vaccine or placebo injection, samples were drawn. Whoever gave the sample was an adult aged 18-55 years in Boston. Participants' vaccine, an Ad26 vector, delivered Wuhan-strain SARS-CoV-2 spike. V lost 0 bases and J lost 0, with 21 bases in between. CDR3 length: 20 amino acids. The germline V gene has CDR1 LGHNA and CDR2 YNFKEQ.

Sample: peripheral blood, taken in a trial of Ad26.COV2.S vaccine versus placebo. This TCR was sampled from a person between 18 and 60 years old who received the Ad26.COV2.S COVID-19 vaccine or a placebo. The chain couples TRBV4-2 to TRBJ1-5; a possible D gene is TRBD1 (6 bases). Here the CDR3 reads CASSQDTNLLGTFSNQPQHF. CDR3 sequence (DNA): TGTGCCAGCAGCCAAGATACTAACCTCCTTGGGACATTTAGCAATCAGCCCCAGCATTTT.